Listed below are T cell receptor beta chains from one sample, sequenced in a study of T cells in Graves' hyperthyroidism and ophthalmopathy. TCRdb fed the multiplex PCR reads into MiXCR, producing one record per CDR3 protein. The top ten hold 45% to 50% of the sample, which has 300,000 to 400,000 distinct CDR3 sequences, about 20% seen once. The sequenced sample consisted of blood. The receptors stem from a woman aged 45-59 years with Graves' hyperthyroidism. The CDR3 runs from the conserved cysteine through the conserved F or W. The order of the fields is J gene, V gene, CDR3 length, D gene, clone size, CDR3 protein, CDR3 DNA. A D gene is named only where the DNA matches it firmly. Expanded clones get a size class; other rows say once, few or many, or leave the size out.

j_gene: TRBJ2-5
v_gene: TRBV20-1
len: 13
d_gene: TRBD2
abundance: NA
CDR3aa: CSARRTSEETRYF
CDR3nt: TGCAGTGCTAGAAGGACTAGCGAAGAGACCCGGTACTTC

j_gene: TRBJ1-1
v_gene: TRBV18
len: 17
d_gene: NA
abundance: many
CDR3aa: CASSPRQVEGGDTEAFF
CDR3nt: TGTGCCAGCTCACCACGGCAGGTCGAAGGAGGGGACACTGAAGCTTTCTTT

j_gene: TRBJ2-5
v_gene: TRBV7-2
len: 14
d_gene: TRBD2
abundance: many
CDR3aa: CASSHSGGTGTQYF
CDR3nt: TGTGCCAGCAGCCATAGCGGGGGGACCGGGACCCAGTACTTC

j_gene: TRBJ2-7
v_gene: TRBV6-2/TRBV6-3
len: 15
d_gene: NA
abundance: once
CDR3aa: CASSYFGRDSYEQYF
CDR3nt: TGTGCCAGCAGTTACTTCGGCAGGGACTCCTACGAGCAGTACTTC

j_gene: TRBJ1-6
v_gene: TRBV20-1
len: 18
d_gene: NA
abundance: NA
CDR3aa: CSAEGLWGSNSYNSPLHF
CDR3nt: TGCAGTGCCGAAGGGCTTTGGGGGTCTAACTCCTATAATTCACCCCTCCACTTT

j_gene: TRBJ2-1
v_gene: TRBV2
len: 13
d_gene: TRBD2
abundance: many
CDR3aa: CALIIAGGREQFF
CDR3nt: TGTGCCCTTATCATAGCGGGAGGACGTGAGCAGTTCTTC

j_gene: TRBJ2-1
v_gene: TRBV7-9
len: 13
d_gene: NA
abundance: few
CDR3aa: CASSSPGQSEQFF
CDR3nt: TGTGCCAGCAGCTCTCCAGGACAGAGTGAGCAGTTCTTC

j_gene: TRBJ2-3
v_gene: TRBV7-9
len: 15
d_gene: NA
abundance: NA
CDR3aa: CASSFRSGETDTQYF
CDR3nt: TGTGCCAGCAGCTTTAGGTCAGGAGAAACAGATACGCAGTATTTT

j_gene: TRBJ1-2
v_gene: TRBV6-6
len: 17
d_gene: NA
abundance: NA
CDR3aa: CASSYSLGGELGYGYTF
CDR3nt: TGTGCCAGCAGTTACTCCCTTGGCGGGGAGTTGGGCTATGGCTACACCTTC

j_gene: TRBJ1-1
v_gene: TRBV5-6
len: 14
d_gene: TRBD1
abundance: few
CDR3aa: CASRWTGGAGRAFF
CDR3nt: TGTGCCAGCAGATGGACAGGGGGCGCAGGCAGAGCTTTCTTT

j_gene: TRBJ1-3
v_gene: TRBV12-3/TRBV12-4
len: 17
d_gene: TRBD1
abundance: NA
CDR3aa: CASSSDRGSVSGNTIYF
CDR3nt: TGTGCCAGCAGTTCGGACAGGGGGAGTGTCTCTGGAAACACCATATATTTT

j_gene: TRBJ1-1
v_gene: TRBV14
len: 13
d_gene: NA
abundance: many
CDR3aa: CASSQGSYTEAFF
CDR3nt: TGTGCCAGCAGCCAAGGGAGTTACACTGAAGCTTTCTTT

j_gene: TRBJ2-2
v_gene: TRBV20-1
len: 16
d_gene: NA
abundance: few
CDR3aa: CSARVSGREFTGELFF
CDR3nt: TGCAGTGCTAGAGTTTCCGGGCGAGAATTCACCGGGGAGCTGTTTTTT

j_gene: TRBJ2-1
v_gene: TRBV7-9
len: 14
d_gene: NA
abundance: NA
CDR3aa: CASSPPGPGNEQFF
CDR3nt: TGTGCCAGCAGCCCCCCGGGGCCCGGGAATGAGCAGTTCTTC

j_gene: TRBJ2-5
v_gene: TRBV5-1
len: 16
d_gene: TRBD2
abundance: NA
CDR3aa: CASSLGSSPLGGAQYF
CDR3nt: TGCGCCAGCAGCTTGGGAAGTTCGCCCCTTGGGGGGGCCCAGTACTTC

j_gene: TRBJ1-5
v_gene: TRBV28
len: 16
d_gene: TRBD1
abundance: many
CDR3aa: CASSRQGGGASQPQHF
CDR3nt: TGTGCCAGCAGTCGACAGGGGGGGGGGGCTTCTCAGCCCCAGCATTTT

j_gene: TRBJ1-2
v_gene: TRBV6-1
len: 14
d_gene: TRBD1
abundance: few
CDR3aa: CASSNADRGEGYTF
CDR3nt: TGTGCCAGCAGTAACGCGGACAGGGGGGAAGGCTACACCTTC

j_gene: TRBJ2-4
v_gene: TRBV5-4
len: 14
d_gene: NA
abundance: NA
CDR3aa: CASSLGETRNIQYF
CDR3nt: TGTGCCAGCAGCTTGGGCGAGACGAGAAACATTCAGTACTTC

j_gene: TRBJ2-5
v_gene: TRBV12-3/TRBV12-4
len: 13
d_gene: TRBD1
abundance: few
CDR3aa: CASSGTAMETQYF
CDR3nt: TGTGCCAGCAGTGGGACAGCGATGGAGACCCAGTACTTC

j_gene: TRBJ2-1
v_gene: TRBV10-3
len: 13
d_gene: NA
abundance: NA
CDR3aa: CAISGAGTTEQFF
CDR3nt: TGTGCCATCAGTGGAGCAGGGACAACTGAGCAGTTCTTC

j_gene: TRBJ2-7
v_gene: TRBV13
len: 17
d_gene: TRBD2
abundance: many
CDR3aa: CASSPRTSGVLTYEQYF
CDR3nt: TGTGCCAGCAGCCCACGGACTAGCGGGGTACTAACCTACGAGCAGTACTTC

j_gene: TRBJ2-4
v_gene: TRBV28
len: 13
d_gene: NA
abundance: few
CDR3aa: CASSRSDKNIQYF
CDR3nt: TGTGCCAGCAGTCGGTCGGACAAAAACATTCAGTACTTC

j_gene: TRBJ2-1
v_gene: TRBV2
len: 14
d_gene: NA
abundance: NA
CDR3aa: CASSPTSSYNERFF
CDR3nt: TGTGCCAGCAGCCCCACAAGCTCCTACAATGAGCGGTTCTTC

j_gene: TRBJ2-2
v_gene: TRBV5-4
len: 15
d_gene: NA
abundance: few
CDR3aa: CASSLGIPNTGELFF
CDR3nt: TGTGCCAGCAGCTTGGGTATCCCAAACACCGGGGAGCTGTTTTTT

j_gene: TRBJ2-1
v_gene: TRBV4-1
len: 14
d_gene: NA
abundance: few
CDR3aa: CASSQEGVRREQFF
CDR3nt: TGCGCCAGCAGCCAAGAGGGGGTGCGCAGAGAGCAGTTCTTC

j_gene: TRBJ2-3
v_gene: TRBV12-3/TRBV12-4
len: 16
d_gene: TRBD1
abundance: many
CDR3aa: CASSPLDRTGEDTQYF
CDR3nt: TGTGCCAGCAGTCCTCTAGATCGGACAGGAGAAGATACGCAGTATTTT

j_gene: TRBJ2-2
v_gene: TRBV12-3/TRBV12-4
len: 14
d_gene: NA
abundance: NA
CDR3aa: CASTTGGRTGELFF
CDR3nt: TGTGCCAGCACGACAGGAGGCCGCACCGGGGAGCTGTTTTTT

j_gene: TRBJ2-2
v_gene: TRBV5-1
len: 16
d_gene: NA
abundance: few
CDR3aa: CASGEGPRANTGELFF
CDR3nt: TGCGCCAGCGGAGAGGGGCCAAGGGCCAACACCGGGGAGCTGTTTTTT

j_gene: TRBJ2-1
v_gene: TRBV12-3/TRBV12-4
len: 15
d_gene: NA
abundance: many
CDR3aa: CASSFASGYYNEQFF
CDR3nt: TGTGCCAGCAGTTTTGCCAGCGGATATTACAATGAGCAGTTCTTC

j_gene: TRBJ1-5
v_gene: TRBV20-1
len: 13
d_gene: TRBD1
abundance: NA
CDR3aa: CSARAGGYQPQHF
CDR3nt: TGCAGTGCTAGAGCAGGGGGTTATCAGCCCCAGCATTTT

j_gene: TRBJ2-5
v_gene: TRBV20-1
len: 11
d_gene: NA
abundance: NA
CDR3aa: CSATGPETQYF
CDR3nt: TGCAGTGCTACTGGTCCCGAGACCCAGTACTTC

j_gene: TRBJ1-1
v_gene: TRBV2
len: 12
d_gene: NA
abundance: many
CDR3aa: CASILEGAEAFF
CDR3nt: TGTGCCAGCATCCTGGAGGGCGCTGAAGCTTTCTTT

j_gene: TRBJ1-4
v_gene: TRBV7-9
len: 11
d_gene: NA
abundance: many
CDR3aa: CASTAVEKLFF
CDR3nt: TGTGCCAGCACCGCGGTAGAAAAACTGTTTTTT

j_gene: TRBJ2-7
v_gene: TRBV7-9
len: 15
d_gene: NA
abundance: few
CDR3aa: CASSSIGGDFYEQYF
CDR3nt: TGTGCCAGCAGCTCTATTGGAGGCGATTTCTACGAGCAGTACTTC

j_gene: TRBJ2-1
v_gene: TRBV6-5
len: 15
d_gene: TRBD1
abundance: few
CDR3aa: CASSYSRDRRREQFF
CDR3nt: TGTGCCAGCAGTTACTCGAGGGACAGGCGCCGTGAGCAGTTCTTC

j_gene: TRBJ2-3
v_gene: TRBV20-1
len: 14
d_gene: TRBD2
abundance: many
CDR3aa: CSAATSGGADTQYF
CDR3nt: TGCAGTGCAGCTACTAGCGGGGGGGCAGATACGCAGTATTTT

j_gene: TRBJ1-5
v_gene: TRBV20-1
len: 13
d_gene: TRBD1
abundance: NA
CDR3aa: CSALQGRDQPQHF
CDR3nt: TGCAGTGCGTTACAGGGGCGGGATCAGCCCCAGCATTTT

j_gene: TRBJ1-4
v_gene: TRBV18
len: 15
d_gene: NA
abundance: few
CDR3aa: CASSRTGRYNEKLFF
CDR3nt: TGTGCCAGCTCACGAACGGGTAGATACAATGAAAAACTGTTTTTT

j_gene: TRBJ1-5
v_gene: TRBV12-3/TRBV12-4
len: 14
d_gene: TRBD1
abundance: NA
CDR3aa: CASSLGTGLQPQHF
CDR3nt: TGTGCCAGCAGTTTAGGGACAGGGCTTCAGCCCCAGCATTTT

j_gene: TRBJ2-3
v_gene: TRBV10-2
len: 16
d_gene: TRBD2
abundance: NA
CDR3aa: CASRDPGLAGTDTQYF
CDR3nt: TGCGCCAGCAGAGACCCGGGACTAGCTGGCACAGATACGCAGTATTTT

j_gene: TRBJ2-1
v_gene: TRBV2
len: 16
d_gene: NA
abundance: many
CDR3aa: CASSSGPAMGENEQFF
CDR3nt: TGTGCCAGCAGTTCAGGACCGGCTATGGGGGAGAATGAGCAGTTCTTC

j_gene: TRBJ1-1
v_gene: TRBV2
len: 13
d_gene: NA
abundance: many
CDR3aa: CASRGTLNTEAFF
CDR3nt: TGTGCCAGCAGAGGGACATTGAACACTGAAGCTTTCTTT

j_gene: TRBJ2-7
v_gene: TRBV12-3/TRBV12-4
len: 15
d_gene: NA
abundance: NA
CDR3aa: CASSSSLGHHYEQYF
CDR3nt: TGTGCCAGCAGTTCGTCTTTAGGACACCACTACGAGCAGTACTTC

j_gene: TRBJ1-2
v_gene: TRBV11-2
len: 13
d_gene: NA
abundance: many
CDR3aa: CASSSGSHYGYTF
CDR3nt: TGTGCCAGCAGCTCGGGATCACACTATGGCTACACCTTC

j_gene: TRBJ2-1
v_gene: TRBV5-1
len: 13
d_gene: NA
abundance: NA
CDR3aa: CASTTSSYNEQFF
CDR3nt: TGCGCCAGCACAACTAGTTCCTACAATGAGCAGTTCTTC

j_gene: TRBJ1-1
v_gene: TRBV6-1
len: 15
d_gene: TRBD1
abundance: NA
CDR3aa: CASTRGQGSLTEAFF
CDR3nt: TGTGCCAGCACCAGAGGACAGGGCAGCCTCACTGAAGCTTTCTTT

j_gene: TRBJ1-5
v_gene: TRBV6-1
len: 15
d_gene: TRBD1
abundance: few
CDR3aa: CASSYRGVSNQPQHF
CDR3nt: TGTGCCAGCAGCTACAGGGGGGTTAGCAATCAGCCCCAGCATTTT

j_gene: TRBJ2-5
v_gene: TRBV2
len: 14
d_gene: TRBD1
abundance: NA
CDR3aa: CASSGHRGFLREYF
CDR3nt: TGTGCCAGCAGTGGGCACAGGGGATTTCTTCGGGAGTACTTC

j_gene: TRBJ1-2
v_gene: TRBV12-3/TRBV12-4
len: 13
d_gene: TRBD1
abundance: many
CDR3aa: CASSSRGQSGYTF
CDR3nt: TGTGCCAGCAGTTCAAGGGGACAGAGCGGCTACACCTTC

j_gene: TRBJ2-5
v_gene: TRBV28
len: 12
d_gene: NA
abundance: many
CDR3aa: CASSRGEETQYF
CDR3nt: TGTGCCAGCTCACGAGGCGAAGAGACCCAGTACTTC

j_gene: TRBJ2-1
v_gene: TRBV20-1
len: 14
d_gene: TRBD1
abundance: many
CDR3aa: CSARRGGMGDEQFF
CDR3nt: TGCAGTGCTAGAAGAGGGGGCATGGGCGATGAGCAGTTCTTC

j_gene: TRBJ2-7
v_gene: TRBV27
len: 17
d_gene: NA
abundance: NA
CDR3aa: CASPRPAGTSATYEQYF
CDR3nt: TGTGCCAGCCCCCGCCCTGCCGGGACATCCGCCACCTACGAGCAGTACTTC